This T cell receptor (beta chain) is from a study of PD-L1 blockade in urothelial cancer. Background on the study: Patients with male sex and bladder-origin urothelial cancer accounted for twenty-five of 29 enrolled. A median of roughly 150,000 T cells was found in the blood samples.

This sample's time point: pretreatment peripheral blood. The method was immunoSEQ multiplex PCR; TCRdb's version includes in-frame clones alone and lacks a portion of them. The table includes about 56,000 clones, 85% detected once. This CDR3 comprises 18 residues. Germline V gene lookup returns CDR1 SGHTA and CDR2 FQGTGA. Trimming at V came to 2 bases and at J to 5 bases, leaving 11 bases not matched to a gene. This chain uses TRBV7-3 with TRBJ2-7, with 14 bases that match TRBD2. The receptor was derived from a man between 65 and 85 years old with urothelial cancer. This specimen was PBMCs, taken around atezolizumab (anti-PD-L1) treatment. This CDR3 is CASSLSPPGTSGSDEQYF. CDR3 in DNA: TGTGCCAGCAGCTTATCCCCCCCGGGGACTAGCGGGAGTGACGAGCAGTACTTC.